Described below is a single TCR delta chain sequence and its context. This clone has a handful of counts. No cognate antigen has been identified for it. Given a far larger clone just one base away, this is likely a sequencing read error. Other DNA variants within this sample encode the same CDR3. The data derive from a study of gamma delta lymphoproliferative disorders and STAT genes listed by TCRdb under 2018. About the full investigation: Of the 9 Tgammadelta LGLL patients who were sequenced, 5 followed an indolent course, while 4 had symptomatic disease. The LymphoTrack Dx TCRG Assay was used to build gamma-chain libraries from a minimum of 50 ng of genomic DNA. Because no corresponding Invivoscribe delta assay was available, delta-chain libraries were prepared according to the EuroClonality-NGS working group standard operating procedure. Within a larger immunophenotypic and STAT-mutation study, TCR gamma and delta CDR3 repertoires were profiled by deep sequencing in Tgammadelta lymphoproliferative disease patients and healthy controls. The TCR-sequenced pilot group comprised under ten Tgammadelta large granular lymphocyte leukemia patients and a couple of hepatosplenic T-cell lymphoma patients. To confirm the results, all delta-chain samples and two gamma-chain samples were sequenced a second time. Study-level results and caveats: When whole repertoires were clustered, patient gamma repertoires were grouped separately from healthy controls, whereas no separation between groups was observed for delta repertoires. According to the authors, NGS specificity may be reduced at low frequencies, so whether leukemic clones are public or private needs confirmation. Major clones in indolent patients were dominated by Vgamma9-JgammaP and Vdelta2-Ddelta3-Jdelta1 rearrangements, whereas these rearrangements were absent in symptomatic patients, in whom less common gene combinations were used. Control T cells were likely spread across varied maturation stages, whereas leukemic cells were skewed toward terminal effectors, which potentially limits comparisons between patients and controls. Almost every major gamma and delta clonotype found in patients was public, meaning shared with at least one healthy donor, with just a couple of gamma clonotypes being private to disease.

Both library methods used multiplex PCR with primers targeting conserved V and J regions of the TCR genes. Amplicons were purified, pooled and sequenced on an Illumina MiSeq platform. Per the authors' processing: V(D)J alignment, clonotype assembly and translation were handled by MiXCR, while functionality assessment and CDR3 repertoire analyses were done with VDJtools. The IMGT definition of CDR3 was applied, and only productive sequences using functional genes were analyzed, with ORF genes and pseudogenes left out. A custom Python script was used to search all patients and controls for identical amino acid CDR3s of major clonotypes (frequency >=5%). Clonotype frequencies in patients versus controls were compared with a one-sided non-parametric Wilcoxon test. TCRdb recomputed clones from the public reads with CATT; identical DNA rows were then combined. The V and J calls shown here were made by TCRdb, not taken from the authors' results. The sample has roughly 690 delta-chain clones on record, roughly 2.8% of them singletons. In total, the top ten clones hold about 96% of the sample.

TCR sequencing was performed on genomic DNA from peripheral blood mononuclear cells isolated from patients and controls. A median age of about 68 years was recorded for the sequenced patients, of whom a few were male and 6 or 7 were female. All patients came from a single hematology unit in Padova, Italy, and their diagnoses were reclassified as T-LGLL or HSTCL using the 2017 WHO criteria. Every patient sample was obtained either before therapy or while the patient was off therapy. A distance of 44 bases separates the germline ends of V and J, which lose 2 bases and 1 base respectively. For CDR1 and CDR2, the germline V gene lists TSWWSYY and QGS. Inclusive of the bounding cysteine and phenylalanine, the CDR3 is 26 residues long. Only CDR3 DNA remains: 78 bases, in frame from the first base.

The sequence joins TRDV1 to TRDJ1; the D element might be TRDD2 or TRDD3, as each aligns at 7 bases. The specimen sequenced was blood. This receptor was identified in a human donor with gamma-delta T-cell large granular lymphocyte leukemia. CDR3 region: CALGEGGFFLVPRVLGSGGGTDKLIF. DNA sequence: TGTGCTCTTGGGGAAGGAGGGTTCTTCCTAGTACCAAGAGTACTGGGGTCAGGGGGTGGCACCGATAAACTCATCTTT.